This TCR beta chain appears in the sequencing data of a study of blood T cells in healthy people across ages. Whole-study results and caveats: Roughly linear declines in TCR beta diversity per million T cells occurred with age. Unsorted PBMCs ruled out conclusive naive versus antigen-experienced comparison.

Primers used in a second PCR of roughly 6 to 12 cycles were a sample-barcoded 5' primer and a J-beta primer mix. TCRdb reprocessed the 5' RACE reads with MiXCR, giving one entry per CDR3 protein. The profile shows about 1,500,000 distinct CDR3 sequences, approximately 42% of them singletons. Deletions cut 5 bases from V and 4 bases from J, with 8 bases between. The CDR3 has 12 residues. Many counts were recorded for this clonotype. Its antigen is unknown. Sample donors were healthy Caucasian individuals that came from Russia, aged roughly 6 to 95. The rearrangement joins TRBV12-3 or TRBV12-4 to TRBJ1-2; D remains unclear. The TCR was taken from a young woman in good health. Material: blood. The CDR3 DNA is TGTGCCAGCAGTAAGGATATCTATGGCTACACCTTC. It translates to CASSKDIYGYTF.